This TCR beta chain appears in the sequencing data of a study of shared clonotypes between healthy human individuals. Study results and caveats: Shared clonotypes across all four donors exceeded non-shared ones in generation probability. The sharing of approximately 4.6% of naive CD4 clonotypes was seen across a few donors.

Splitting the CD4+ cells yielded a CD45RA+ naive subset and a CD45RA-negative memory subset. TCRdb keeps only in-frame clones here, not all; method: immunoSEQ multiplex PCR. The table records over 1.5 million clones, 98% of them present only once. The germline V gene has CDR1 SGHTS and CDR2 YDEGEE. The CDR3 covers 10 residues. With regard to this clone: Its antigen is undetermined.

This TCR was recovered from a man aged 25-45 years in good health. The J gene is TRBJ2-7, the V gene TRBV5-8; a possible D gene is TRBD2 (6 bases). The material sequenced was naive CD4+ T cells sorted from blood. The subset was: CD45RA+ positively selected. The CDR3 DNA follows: TGTGGGGGAGGTGGTTACGAGCAGTACTTC. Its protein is CGGGGYEQYF.